Listed below are T cell receptor beta chains from one sample, sequenced in a study of shared clonotypes between healthy human individuals. Produced via immunoSEQ multiplex PCR; TCRdb's table is partial and in-frame only. Of 1,500,000 or so clones detected, 98% to 99% appear once; the ten largest clones hold roughly 0.35%. The sequencing sample was made of naive CD4+ T cells sorted from blood. Receptor source: a man under 40 in good health. CDR3s include the opening cysteine and the closing phenylalanine or tryptophan. A D gene is named only where the DNA matches it firmly. Expanded clones are given a class, and other clones once, few, many or no size at all.

D gene	clone size	V gene	J gene	CDR3 DNA	CDR3 protein
TRBD1	.	TRBV19	TRBJ1-2	TGTGCCAGCCGGGACAGTGCCGCGGGGAACTATGGCTACACCTTC	CASRDSAAGNYGYTF
TRBD1	.	TRBV7-2	TRBJ2-7	TGTGCCAGCAGCAACCGACAGGGGGCCTACGAGCAGTACTTC	CASSNRQGAYEQYF
.	.	TRBV10-2	TRBJ1-1	TGCGCCAGCAGCCACAAAGGGAACACTGAAGCTTTCTTT	CASSHKGNTEAFF
.	.	TRBV27	TRBJ2-7	TGTGCCAGCAGGCCCTACGGCGACACCTACGAGCAGTACTTC	CASRPYGDTYEQYF
.	.	TRBV7-2	TRBJ2-7	TGTGCCAGCAGCTTAGGGACAACAGTCGCCTACGAGCAGTACTTC	CASSLGTTVAYEQYF
TRBD2	.	TRBV18	TRBJ2-1	TGTGCCAGCTCACCGGCGCGGGGGGACAATGAGCAGTTCTTC	CASSPARGDNEQFF
.	.	TRBV2	TRBJ2-3	TGTGCCAGCCTCCTCTCCGATACGCAGTATTTT	CASLLSDTQYF
TRBD1	.	TRBV7-9	TRBJ1-5	TGTGCCAGCAGCACCCCGACAGGGGGGCCCCAGCATTTT	CASSTPTGGPQHF
.	.	TRBV10-1	TRBJ2-7	TGCGCCAGCAGTGAGTCGGGCTTGGGGCAGTACTTC	CASSESGLGQYF
.	few	TRBV7-9	TRBJ2-2	TGTGCCAGCAGCTTATTGGGGAACACCGGGGAGCTGTTTTTT	CASSLLGNTGELFF
.	.	TRBV28	TRBJ2-2	TGTGCCAGCACCCCAGGTAACACCGGGGAGCTGTTTTTT	CASTPGNTGELFF
.	few	TRBV20-1	TRBJ2-4	TGCAGTGCTAGGGTCGGAAACATTCAGTACTTC	CSARVGNIQYF
.	.	TRBV27	TRBJ1-1	TGTGCCAGCAGTTTAACGAATTCCGGGACATCTGGAGCTTTCTTT	CASSLTNSGTSGAFF
TRBD1	.	TRBV27	TRBJ2-1	TGTGCCAGCAGTGCCAAGGACAGGGTGAGTGAGCAGTTCTTC	CASSAKDRVSEQFF
.	once	TRBV10-3	TRBJ2-1	TGTGCCGTACGGCCTTGGGAGGAGGCATACAATGAGCAGTTCTTC	CAVRPWEEAYNEQFF
.	.	TRBV10-3	TRBJ2-2	TGTGCCATTCGCGGAGTGGAGACCGGGGAGCTGTTTTTT	CAIRGVETGELFF
TRBD2	.	TRBV28	TRBJ2-7	TGTGCCAGCAGTTTTGAAGGGGCGGGAGGGCCGGTATCCTACGAGCAGTACTTC	CASSFEGAGGPVSYEQYF
.	.	TRBV25-1	TRBJ2-7	TGTGCCAGCAGTAACAGCTTTTCCTACGAGCAGTACTTC	CASSNSFSYEQYF
.	.	TRBV28	TRBJ2-3	TGTGCCAGCAGGGCCAGCGGGTCAGGAGGTGCCACAGATACGCAGTATTTT	CASRASGSGGATDTQYF
.	.	TRBV27	TRBJ2-7	TGTGCCAGCAGTTTAAAGCGGCCGGGGCCCTACGAGCAGTACTTC	CASSLKRPGPYEQYF
TRBD2	.	TRBV27	TRBJ2-7	TGTGCCAGCAGTTTCATAGCGGGAGACGGGTACGAGCAGTACTTC	CASSFIAGDGYEQYF
TRBD2	.	TRBV28	TRBJ2-5	TGTGCCAGCAGCCTCGGACTAGCGGGACCCAGCAGTATCCAGTACTTC	CASSLGLAGPSSIQYF
TRBD1	.	TRBV7-7	TRBJ2-7	TGTGCTAGCAGCTTAGGGACAGGCTCCTACGAGCAGTACTTC	CASSLGTGSYEQYF
.	.	TRBV25-1	TRBJ1-2	TGTGCCAGCAGTGAATATATGGGGACTGGTGGCTACACCTTC	CASSEYMGTGGYTF
TRBD1	.	TRBV19	TRBJ2-7	TGTGCCAGTAGTATAGATAGGGGACAGGGTTACGAGCAGTACTTC	CASSIDRGQGYEQYF
.	.	TRBV5-4	TRBJ1-1	TGTGCCAGCAGCGTGTATTACAGGGACACTGAAGCTTTCTTT	CASSVYYRDTEAFF
TRBD2	.	TRBV28	TRBJ2-1	TGTGCCAGCAGCTCTAGCGGGAGGATGTTAGGGAATGAGCAGTTCTTC	CASSSSGRMLGNEQFF
.	.	TRBV5-1	TRBJ2-7	TGCGCCAGCAGCTCCCGAAAAGACGAGCAGTACTTC	CASSSRKDEQYF
.	.	TRBV4-1	TRBJ1-5	TGCGCCAGCAGCCAATCAGGGTGGCAGCCCCAGCATTTT	CASSQSGWQPQHF
TRBD1	.	TRBV18	TRBJ2-7	TGTGCCAGCTCACCACGCCGGGACAGGGGGGAGCAGTACTTC	CASSPRRDRGEQYF
.	.	TRBV9	TRBJ2-3	TGTGCCAGCAGCAGAGGACCTGGTGACTACACAGATACGCAGTATTTT	CASSRGPGDYTDTQYF
TRBD1	.	TRBV7-2	TRBJ2-4	TGTGCCAGCAGCATTTTCCAGGGGGCGAACATTCAGTACTTC	CASSIFQGANIQYF
TRBD2	.	TRBV18	TRBJ2-7	TGTGCCAGCTCCCCTTTTGCGGCGGGAGCCCTCTACGAGCAGTACTTC	CASSPFAAGALYEQYF
.	.	TRBV5-1	TRBJ2-7	TGCGCCAGCAGCCATGGACAGTTGCCCTACGAGCAGTACTTC	CASSHGQLPYEQYF
.	.	TRBV28	TRBJ2-6	TGTGCCAGCAGGTCCGCAGGGCCTGGGGCCAACGTCCTGACTTTC	CASRSAGPGANVLTF
.	few	TRBV5-1	TRBJ2-1	TGCGCCAGCAGCTTGGAGGGGAGCTCCTACAATGAGCAGTTCTTC	CASSLEGSSYNEQFF
.	.	TRBV29-1	TRBJ2-5	TGCAGCGTTGATCGCGTATCTTGGCGGGACAGCCAAGAGACCCAGTACTTC	CSVDRVSWRDSQETQYF
.	.	TRBV5-4	TRBJ2-2	TGTGCCAGCAGCGGAAGAGACAGGACCAGGAACACCGGGGAGCTGTTTTTT	CASSGRDRTRNTGELFF
.	.	TRBV2	TRBJ2-5	TGTGCCAGCAGTAGGTACGGGAGTGGGAATCCCCGGACCCAGTACTTC	CASSRYGSGNPRTQYF
.	.	TRBV10-2	TRBJ1-5	TGCGCCAGCAGTCCAGCGACAGGCCCGCATCAGCCCCAGCATTTT	CASSPATGPHQPQHF
.	.	TRBV28	TRBJ1-4	TGTGCCAGCAGTTCCCGACTTAGGACAAGATTTGAGGGTGAAAAACTGTTTTTT	CASSSRLRTRFEGEKLFF
.	.	TRBV30	TRBJ2-7	TGTGCCTGGACCACAGGGCGGCGCTCCTACGAGCAGTACTTC	CAWTTGRRSYEQYF
.	.	TRBV9	TRBJ1-3	TGTGCCAGCAGCGCCCGACGGACGGCAAGCTCTGGAAACACCATATATTTT	CASSARRTASSGNTIYF
.	once	TRBV2	TRBJ1-4	TGTGCCAGCAGTGAATCAGCAACTAATGAAAAACTGTTTTTT	CASSESATNEKLFF
TRBD1	once	TRBV19	TRBJ2-2	TGTGCCAGTAGTTCCGACAGGGAGACCGGGGAGCTGTTTTTT	CASSSDRETGELFF
.	.	TRBV28	TRBJ2-1	TGTGCCACCGCCGCCGTCCACAATGAGCAGTTCTTC	CATAAVHNEQFF